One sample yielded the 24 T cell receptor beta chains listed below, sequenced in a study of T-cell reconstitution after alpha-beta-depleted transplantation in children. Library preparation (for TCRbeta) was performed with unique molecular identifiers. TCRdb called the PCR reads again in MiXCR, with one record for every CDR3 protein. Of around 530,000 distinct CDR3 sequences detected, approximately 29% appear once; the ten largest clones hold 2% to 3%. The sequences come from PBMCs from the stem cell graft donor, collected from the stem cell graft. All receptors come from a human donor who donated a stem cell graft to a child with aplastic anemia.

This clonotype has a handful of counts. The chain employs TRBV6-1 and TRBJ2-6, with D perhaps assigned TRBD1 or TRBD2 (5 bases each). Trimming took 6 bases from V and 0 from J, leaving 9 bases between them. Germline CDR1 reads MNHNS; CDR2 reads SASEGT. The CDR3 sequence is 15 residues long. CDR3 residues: CASSRDGSGANVLTF. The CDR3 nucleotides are TGTGCCAGCAGCCGGGACGGCTCTGGGGCCAACGTCCTGACTTTC.

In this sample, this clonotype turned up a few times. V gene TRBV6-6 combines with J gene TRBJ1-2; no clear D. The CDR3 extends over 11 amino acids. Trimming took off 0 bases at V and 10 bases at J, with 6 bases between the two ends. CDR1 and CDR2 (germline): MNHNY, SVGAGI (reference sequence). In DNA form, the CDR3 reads TGTGCCAGCAGTTACTCGCGAGTCTACACCTTC. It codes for CASSYSRVYTF.

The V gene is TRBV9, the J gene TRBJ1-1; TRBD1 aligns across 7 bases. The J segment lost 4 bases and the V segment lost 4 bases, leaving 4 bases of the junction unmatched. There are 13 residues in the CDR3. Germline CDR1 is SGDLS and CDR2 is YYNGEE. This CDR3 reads CASSFRGTTEAFF. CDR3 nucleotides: TGTGCCAGCAGCTTCAGGGGGACCACTGAAGCTTTCTTT.

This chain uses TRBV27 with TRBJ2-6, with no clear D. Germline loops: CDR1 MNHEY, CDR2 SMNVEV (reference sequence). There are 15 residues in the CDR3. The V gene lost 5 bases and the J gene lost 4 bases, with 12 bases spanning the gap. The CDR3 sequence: CASSNGPYGANVLTF. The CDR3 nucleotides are TGTGCCAGCAGTAACGGACCTTACGGGGCCAACGTCCTGACTTTC.

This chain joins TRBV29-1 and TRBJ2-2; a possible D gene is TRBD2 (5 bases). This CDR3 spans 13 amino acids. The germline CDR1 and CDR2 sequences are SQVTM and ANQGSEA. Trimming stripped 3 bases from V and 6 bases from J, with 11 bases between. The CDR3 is CSVEADSAGELFF. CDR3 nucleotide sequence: TGCAGCGTTGAGGCGGACTCGGCCGGGGAGCTGTTTTTT.

The CDR3 DNA reads TGCAGTGCTAGACCTCTAGCGGTTGAGACCCAGTACTTC. Translated, it gives CSARPLAVETQYF. The chain links TRBV20-1 to TRBJ2-5; 7 bases are shared with TRBD2. Germline V gene data show CDR1 as DFQATT and CDR2 as SNEGSKA (reference sequence). With V trimmed by 2 bases and J by 5 bases, 5 bases remained unmatched. This CDR3 is built from 13 residues.

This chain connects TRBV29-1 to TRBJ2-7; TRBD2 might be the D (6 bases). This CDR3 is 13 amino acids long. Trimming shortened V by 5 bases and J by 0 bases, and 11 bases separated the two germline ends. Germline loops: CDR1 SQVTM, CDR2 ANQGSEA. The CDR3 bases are TGCAGCGTTTTTTTCGGGAGCTCCTACGAGCAGTACTTC. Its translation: CSVFFGSSYEQYF.

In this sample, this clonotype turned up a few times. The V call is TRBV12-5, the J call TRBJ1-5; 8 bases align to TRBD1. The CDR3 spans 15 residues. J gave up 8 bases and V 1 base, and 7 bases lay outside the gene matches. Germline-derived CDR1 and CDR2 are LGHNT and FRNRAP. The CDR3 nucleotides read TGTGCTAGTGGTTTGGGGACAGGGAGTGTGGAGCCCCAGCATTTT. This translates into CASGLGTGSVEPQHF.

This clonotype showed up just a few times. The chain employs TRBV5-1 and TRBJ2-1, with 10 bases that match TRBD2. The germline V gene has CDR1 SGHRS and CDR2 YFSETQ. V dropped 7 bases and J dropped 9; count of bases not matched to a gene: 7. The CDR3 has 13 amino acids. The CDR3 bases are TGCGCCAGCCCGGGGGTAGCGGGAGGTGAGCAGTTCTTC. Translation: CASPGVAGGEQFF.

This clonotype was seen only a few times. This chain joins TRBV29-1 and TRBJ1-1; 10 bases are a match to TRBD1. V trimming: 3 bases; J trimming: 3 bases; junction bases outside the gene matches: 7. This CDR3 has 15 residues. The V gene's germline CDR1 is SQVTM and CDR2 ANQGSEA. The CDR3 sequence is CSVERQGAHHTEAFF. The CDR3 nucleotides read TGCAGCGTTGAGCGACAGGGGGCGCATCACACTGAAGCTTTCTTT.

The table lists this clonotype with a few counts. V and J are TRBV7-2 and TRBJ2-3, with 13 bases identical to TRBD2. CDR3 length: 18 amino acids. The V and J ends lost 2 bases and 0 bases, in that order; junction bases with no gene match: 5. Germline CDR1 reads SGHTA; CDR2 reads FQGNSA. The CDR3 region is CASSLSGLAGTSTDTQYF. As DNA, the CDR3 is TGTGCCAGCAGCTTATCGGGACTAGCGGGAACTAGCACAGATACGCAGTATTTT. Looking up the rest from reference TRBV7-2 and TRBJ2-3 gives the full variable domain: GAGVSQSPSNKVTEKGKDVELRCDPISGHTALYWYRQSLGQGLEFLIYFQGNSAPDKSGLPSDRFSAERTGGSVSTLTIQRTQQEDSAVYLCASSLSGLAGTSTDTQYFGPGTRLTVL.

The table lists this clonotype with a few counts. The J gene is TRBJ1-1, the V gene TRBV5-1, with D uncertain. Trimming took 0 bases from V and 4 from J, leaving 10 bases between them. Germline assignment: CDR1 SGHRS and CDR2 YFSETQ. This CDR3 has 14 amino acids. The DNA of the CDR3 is TGCGCCAGCAGCTTGGTCCCGAGGACCACTGAAGCTTTCTTT. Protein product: CASSLVPRTTEAFF.

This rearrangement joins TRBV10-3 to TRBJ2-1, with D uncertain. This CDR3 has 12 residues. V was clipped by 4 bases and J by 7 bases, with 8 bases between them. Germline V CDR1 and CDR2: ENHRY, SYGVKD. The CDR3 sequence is CAISVEGNEQFF. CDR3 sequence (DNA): TGTGCCATCAGTGTTGAAGGGAATGAGCAGTTCTTC.

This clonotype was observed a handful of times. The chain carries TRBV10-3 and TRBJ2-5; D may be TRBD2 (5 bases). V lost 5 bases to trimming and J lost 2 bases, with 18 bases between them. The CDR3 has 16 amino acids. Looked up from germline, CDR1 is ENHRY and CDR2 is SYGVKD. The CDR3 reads CAISKDLDYPQETQYF. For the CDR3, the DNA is TGTGCCATCAGTAAAGATCTAGACTACCCACAAGAGACCCAGTACTTC.

The CDR3 sequence is CATSDLTGETQYF. CDR3 bases: TGTGCCACCAGTGATCTGACAGGGGAGACCCAGTACTTC. The rearrangement uses TRBV24-1 and TRBJ2-5; 7 bases align to TRBD1. Trimming cost V 3 bases and J 5 bases; bases outside gene matches: 2. The V gene's germline CDR1 is KGHDR and CDR2 SFDVKD. This CDR3 is built from 13 residues.

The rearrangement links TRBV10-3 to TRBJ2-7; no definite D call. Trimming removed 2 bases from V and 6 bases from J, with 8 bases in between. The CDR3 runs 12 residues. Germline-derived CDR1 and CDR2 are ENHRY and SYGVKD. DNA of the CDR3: TGTGCCATCAGTGAGGTGGGGTTCGAGCAGTACTTC. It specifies CAISEVGFEQYF.

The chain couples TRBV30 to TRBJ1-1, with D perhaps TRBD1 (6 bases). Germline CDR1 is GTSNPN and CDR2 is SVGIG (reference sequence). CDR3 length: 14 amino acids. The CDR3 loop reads CAAGVGPSSTEAFF. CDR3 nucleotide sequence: TGTGCGGCAGGGGTTGGGCCAAGTAGCACTGAAGCTTTCTTT.

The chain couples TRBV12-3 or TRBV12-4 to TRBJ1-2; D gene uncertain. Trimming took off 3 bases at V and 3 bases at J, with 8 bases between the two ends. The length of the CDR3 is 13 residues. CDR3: CASSFADDYGYTF. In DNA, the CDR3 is TGTGCCAGCAGTTTTGCGGATGACTATGGCTACACCTTC.

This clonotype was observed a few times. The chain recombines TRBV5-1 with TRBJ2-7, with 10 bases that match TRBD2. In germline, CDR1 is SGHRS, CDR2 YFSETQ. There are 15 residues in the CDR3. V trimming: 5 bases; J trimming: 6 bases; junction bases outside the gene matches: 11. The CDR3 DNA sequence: TGCGCCAGCAGTTACGCGCTAGCGGGAGAATCCGAGCAGTACTTC. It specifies CASSYALAGESEQYF.

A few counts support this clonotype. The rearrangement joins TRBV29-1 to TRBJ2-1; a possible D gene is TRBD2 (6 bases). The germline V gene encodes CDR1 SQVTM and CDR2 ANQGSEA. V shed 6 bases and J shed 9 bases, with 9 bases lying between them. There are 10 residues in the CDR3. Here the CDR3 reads CSVEGLEQFF. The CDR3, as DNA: TGCAGCGTGGAGGGGCTTGAGCAGTTCTTC.

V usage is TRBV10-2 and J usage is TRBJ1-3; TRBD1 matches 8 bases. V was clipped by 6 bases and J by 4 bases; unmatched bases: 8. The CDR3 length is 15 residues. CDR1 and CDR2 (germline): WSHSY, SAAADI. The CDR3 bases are TGCGCCAGCAGGAACCAGGGGGCGCGCGGAAACACCATATATTTT. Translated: CASRNQGARGNTIYF.

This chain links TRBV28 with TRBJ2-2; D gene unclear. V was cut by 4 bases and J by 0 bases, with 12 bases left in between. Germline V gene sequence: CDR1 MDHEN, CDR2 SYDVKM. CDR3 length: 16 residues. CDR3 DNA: TGTGCCAGCAGTTCCGAAAGCGCCTCGAACACCGGGGAGCTGTTTTTT. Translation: CASSSESASNTGELFF.

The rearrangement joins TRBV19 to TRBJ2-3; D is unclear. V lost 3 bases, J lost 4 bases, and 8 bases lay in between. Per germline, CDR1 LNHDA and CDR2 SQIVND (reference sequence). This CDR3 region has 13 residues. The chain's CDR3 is CASSMGGADTQYF. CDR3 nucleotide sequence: TGTGCCAGTAGTATGGGCGGTGCAGATACGCAGTATTTT.

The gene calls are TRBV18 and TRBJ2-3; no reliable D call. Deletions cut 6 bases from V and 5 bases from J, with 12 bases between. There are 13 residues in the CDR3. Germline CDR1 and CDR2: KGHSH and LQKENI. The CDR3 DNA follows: TGTGCCAGCTCGACACCCTCCCTAGATACGCAGTATTTT. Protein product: CASSTPSLDTQYF.